This entry features one T cell receptor beta chain sequence. This clonotype was seen a few times. Its binding antigen is unknown. No base qualities exist here, and no much larger clone lies one base off it. The data belong to a study of response to subunit inactivated influenza vaccine (dated by TCRdb to the late 2010s). Notes on the research overall: Deep quantitative profiling of the T cell receptor repertoire was used in the study to follow responses to a trivalent subunit inactivated influenza vaccine. General study outcomes and caveats: It was suggested by the authors that each seasonal influenza vaccination may recruit only a limited number of new T cells.

Libraries were made using RT-PCR. This sample was sequenced with an Illumina HiSeq 2500. The public reads were reprocessed in TCRdb via fastp at Q25 and MiXCR, keeping in-frame beta chains. CDR3 protein sequences are deduplicated, and each keeps its most common genes and DNA. The sample data list more than 500,000 distinct CDR3 sequences, and over 9% of these were observed just once. The ten biggest clones cover about 10% of the sample. Trimming costs V 3 bases and J 9 bases, and their ends lie 12 bases apart. The CDR1 and CDR2 encoded by the germline V gene are SGHDN and FVKESK. Taken from cysteine to phenylalanine, the CDR3 has 13 residues. Just the 39-base CDR3 DNA is kept, in frame starting at base 1. The sample was also reused in another study, on T cells expressing NK-cell markers. The second study's authors report: TCR beta cDNA libraries were made by 5'RACE template switching that added a universal primer site and unique molecular identifiers. Eight donors provided sorted CD3+CD56+NKG2C+, CD3+CD56+NKG2C- and CD3+CD56-NKG2C+ T-cell subsets, whose TCR beta-chain repertoires were profiled. Among the eight sequenced donors, only one was HCMV-seronegative, while the other seven were HCMV-seropositive. In several experiments an anti-gammadeltaTCR antibody was added to restrict sorting to alphabetaTCR-expressing T cells. In six donors, the dominant CD3+CD56+NKG2C+ clonotypes were found to rank among the top 10 CD8+ clonotypes and to make up about 1.0-7.0% of CD8+ T cells. Those dominant clonotypes were again the most abundant among CD3+CD56-NKG2C+ cells in a handful of donors, at 28.3-60.1%. Whether the expanded NKG2C-expressing T cell clones were specific for HCMV antigens was left unclear. The eight sequenced donors were randomly selected healthy volunteers, three men and five women. HCMV serostatus was determined by detecting HCMV-specific IgG in serum with a commercial ELISA kit. Peripheral blood mononuclear cells were isolated from blood by Ficoll density gradient centrifugation. For six donors, bulk peripheral blood T-cell repertoires were also sequenced from unsorted PBMC. Priming for cDNA synthesis came from the TCR beta constant segment, and two successive PCR amplification steps followed. Libraries were sequenced as 2 x 150 bp reads on Illumina HiSeq 2000/2500, MiSeq or NextSeq. Reads were demultiplexed and grouped by UMI with MIGEC, and clonotypes were assembled and quantified with MiTCR. To exclude erroneous sequences, only TCR cDNA sequences supported by at least two reads were retained. The tcR package was used for downstream repertoire analysis, with clonotypes matched between fractions based on CDR3 nucleotide sequence plus V segment. VDJmatch was used to annotate antigen specificity against VDJdb, with one amino acid substitution allowed in CDR3.

The sequencing used PBMCs from blood, collected on the day of vaccination. The chain is made from TRBV14 and TRBJ2-1; TRBD2 is perhaps the D gene, given 7 matching bases. This sequence was found in a man between 50 and 59 years old who received an inactivated influenza vaccine. Donor details come from another sample of the same person, matched by shared clones. The CDR3 is CASSQGGPGEQFF. The DNA sequence is given as TGTGCCAGCAGCCAGGGGGGGCCAGGTGAGCAGTTCTTC. With all but the CDR3 taken from the reference TRBV14 and TRBJ2-1 genes, the full variable domain is: EAGVTQFPSHSVIEKGQTVTLRCDPISGHDNLYWYRRVMGKEIKFLLHFVKESKQDESGMPNNRFLAERTGGTYSTLKVQPAELEDSGVYFCASSQGGPGEQFFGPGTRLTVL.